The 29 T cell receptor beta chains below come from one sample, sequenced in a study of cytomegalovirus exposure and HLA in healthy donors. PCR involved 60 Vbeta and 13 Jbeta primers. The method was immunoSEQ multiplex PCR; TCRdb's version includes in-frame clones alone and lacks a portion of them. Of under 200,000 clones in the sample, about 75% were seen once. The sample taken for sequencing was PBMCs. The receptors were gathered from a male donor in good health and CMV-seropositive.

This clone has a single count. The chain's CDR3 is CASSPRGAYEQYF. CDR3 in DNA: TGTGCCAGCAGCCCTAGGGGTGCCTACGAGCAGTACTTC. The rearrangement links TRBV9 to TRBJ2-5, with D possibly being TRBD1 (5 bases). With the DNA end fitting TRBJ2-7 better, the J assignment may be wrong. Per germline, CDR1 SGDLS and CDR2 YYNGEE. This CDR3 contains 13 residues.

The chain combines TRBV9 with TRBJ2-3; 7 bases map to TRBD1. The CDR3 length is 13 residues. The germline CDR1 and CDR2 sequences are SGDLS and YYNGEE. The V segment lost 3 bases and the J segment 6 bases; nucleotides outside the gene matches: 4. The CDR3 bases are TGTGCCAGCAGCGGACAGGGTCCGGATACGCAGTATTTT. This gives the protein CASSGQGPDTQYF.

To note about this clone: One junction end disagrees with the germline gene, perhaps due to a read error. The chain couples TRBV7-2 to TRBJ1-6; no definite D call. Germline CDR1 and CDR2: SGHTA and FQGNSA. The CDR3 contains 16 residues. The DNA for the CDR3 is TGTGCCAGCAGCTCAGTCGGAGACCCGGAAACTTCAACCCTCCACTTT. This sequence encodes CASSSVGDPETSTLHF. The full variable domain, its missing parts supplied by reference TRBV7-2 and TRBJ1-6, is GAGVSQSPSNKVTEKGKDVELRCDPISGHTALYWYRQSLGQGLEFLIYFQGNSAPDKSGLPSDRFSAERTGGSVSTLTIQRTQQEDSAVYLCASSSVGDPETSTLHFGNGTRLTVT.

The gene calls are TRBV19 and TRBJ2-5; tentatively, D is TRBD1 (5 bases). The J call may be faulty, since TRBJ2-7 better matches the DNA end. The CDR3 spans 13 residues. Germline V CDR1 and CDR2: LNHDA, SQIVND (reference sequence). CDR3 protein: CASSKTVGYEQYF. In DNA, the CDR3 is TGTGCCAGTAGTAAGACAGTAGGCTACGAGCAGTACTTC.

This chain joins TRBV7-6 and TRBJ2-7; the match to TRBD1 covers 8 bases. From germline, CDR1 is SGHVS and CDR2 FNYEAQ. This CDR3 spans 15 amino acids. The CDR3 here is CATASGTGSSYEQYF. CDR3 nucleotides: TGTGCAACCGCGAGTGGGACAGGAAGCTCCTACGAGCAGTACTTC.

The chain recombines TRBV5-4 with TRBJ1-2; D gene unclear. Germline V gene data show CDR1 as SGHNT and CDR2 as YYREEE (reference sequence). This CDR3 has 15 amino acids. V was trimmed by 4 bases and J by 2 bases, leaving 15 bases between them. Here the CDR3 DNA reads TGTGCCAGCAGCGCGATCTTGTCGGGAAACTATGGCTACACCTTC. Translation gives CASSAILSGNYGYTF.

A few counts support this clone. The rearrangement links TRBV10-3 to TRBJ1-1; 8 bases match TRBD1. CDR1 and CDR2 from the germline V gene are ENHRY and SYGVKD. The CDR3 covers 14 residues. The junction had 9 bases not matched to a gene; V was cut back by 8 bases and J by 4 bases. DNA for the CDR3: TGTGCCATCGGGCAGGGGGCGAAAAGCACTGAAGCTTTCTTT. Its protein product is CAIGQGAKSTEAFF.

The chain combines TRBV18 with TRBJ2-5, with D possibly TRBD1 on 5 matching bases. The V end lost 3 bases, the J end lost 5 bases, and 10 bases lay between the germline ends. Germline CDR1 and CDR2: KGHSH and LQKENI. The CDR3 totals 13 residues. The CDR3: CASSPGKGETQYF. The CDR3 nucleotides read TGTGCCAGCTCACCTGGGAAGGGGGAGACCCAGTACTTC. The full variable domain, its missing parts supplied by reference TRBV18 and TRBJ2-5, is NAGVMQNPRHLVRRRGQEARLRCSPMKGHSHVYWYRQLPEEGLKFMVYLQKENIIDESGMPKERFSAEFPKEGPSILRIQQVVRGDSAAYFCASSPGKGETQYFGPGTRLLVL.

The chain has TRBV15 and TRBJ2-1, with 7 nucleotides matching TRBD2. This CDR3 is built from 16 residues. Germline lookup yields CDR1 LNHNV and CDR2 YYDKDF (reference sequence). Trimming at V came to 2 bases and at J to 2 bases, leaving 6 bases not matched to a gene. For the CDR3, the DNA is TGTGCCACCAGCAGACATACTAGCGACCCCTACAATGAGCAGTTCTTC. This codes for CATSRHTSDPYNEQFF.

This chain connects TRBV2 to TRBJ1-3; 10 bases match TRBD1. Per germline, CDR1 SNHLY and CDR2 FYNNEI. This CDR3 contains 15 residues. Trimming removed 4 bases from V and 2 bases from J; junction bases left unmatched: 2. Written as DNA, the CDR3 is TGTGCCAGCAGTGGACAGGGGGCGGCTGGAAACACCATATATTTT. Its protein product is CASSGQGAAGNTIYF.

The V call is TRBV5-1, the J call TRBJ1-2; D might be TRBD1 (6 bases). CDR1 and CDR2 (germline): SGHRS, YFSETQ. V dropped 2 bases and J dropped 3 bases, with 11 bases sitting between them. The CDR3 totals 14 residues. The CDR3: CASSLQGGDYGYTF. CDR3 nucleotides: TGCGCCAGCAGCTTACAGGGAGGGGACTATGGCTACACCTTC.

The chain has TRBV7-9 and TRBJ1-1, with 7 positions matching TRBD1. Germline loops: CDR1 SEHNR, CDR2 FQNEAQ (reference sequence). There are 13 residues in the CDR3. The V segment lost 5 bases and the J segment 7 bases; nucleotides outside the gene matches: 7. CDR3 nucleotide sequence: TGTGCCAGCAGCCGCAGCCGGGACAGTGAAGCTTTCTTT. This gives the protein CASSRSRDSEAFF.

The chain is built from TRBV4-1 and TRBJ1-2; 9 bases map to TRBD1. The CDR3 totals 15 residues. The junction had 6 bases not matched to a gene; V was cut back by 0 bases and J by 7 bases. In germline, CDR1 is MGHRA, CDR2 YSYEKL. The CDR3 loop reads CASSQERGQGVGYTF. The CDR3, as DNA: TGCGCCAGCAGCCAAGAGAGGGGACAGGGTGTTGGCTACACCTTC.

The CDR3 sequence: CASSLFGDLSYNEQFF. DNA for the CDR3: TGCGCCAGCAGCCTCTTCGGGGATCTCTCCTACAATGAGCAGTTCTTC. V usage is TRBV5-1 and J usage is TRBJ2-1; perhaps TRBD2 as D (5 bases). V was clipped by 4 bases and J by 0 bases, with 14 bases between them. Germline lookup yields CDR1 SGHRS and CDR2 YFSETQ. CDR3 size: 16 residues.

This rearrangement joins TRBV14 to TRBJ2-5; TRBD1 is a possible D gene (6 bases). CDR1 is SGHDN and CDR2 is FVKESK in the germline V gene. The CDR3 has 16 amino acids. Deletions cut 4 bases from V and 5 bases from J, with 20 bases between. The CDR3 nucleotides are TGTGCCAGCAGCCGACGACAACAGGGTGTAGCGGAGACCCAGTACTTC. It is translated as CASSRRQQGVAETQYF.

This clone was counted only a few times. The same CDR3 also results from other DNA sequences found in this sample. CDR3 nucleotides: TGCGCCAGCAGCTTGGCGCAGATGAACACTGAAGCTTTCTTT. This encodes CASSLAQMNTEAFF. The chain has TRBV5-1 and TRBJ1-1; no clear D gene. The CDR3 has 14 residues. Trimming shortened V by 0 bases and J by 0 bases, and 6 bases separated the two germline ends. CDR1 and CDR2 from the germline V gene are SGHRS and YFSETQ.

This CDR3 reads CSVEGGLPQETQYF. The CDR3 coding sequence is TGCAGCGTTGAAGGGGGGCTCCCCCAAGAGACCCAGTACTTC. The chain employs TRBV29-1 and TRBJ2-5; D might be TRBD1 (6 bases). Trimming cost V 1 base and J 1 base, with 10 bases left between them. Germline V gene lookup returns CDR1 SQVTM and CDR2 ANQGSEA. The CDR3 is made up of 14 amino acids.

The chain combines TRBV6-5 with TRBJ2-7, with 9 bases fitting TRBD1. This CDR3 has 12 residues. Trimming took 8 bases from V and 3 from J; bases not matched to a gene: 2. From germline, CDR1 is MNHEY and CDR2 SVGAGI. CDR3 protein: CASQDRGYEQYF. DNA of the CDR3: TGTGCCAGCCAGGACAGGGGCTACGAGCAGTACTTC.

The chain uses TRBV7-3 and TRBJ2-7, with TRBD2 identical over 11 bases. The V gene's germline CDR1 is SGHTA and CDR2 FQGTGA. The junction had 3 bases not matched to a gene; V was cut back by 3 bases and J by 2 bases. The CDR3 is made up of 15 amino acids. The CDR3 region is CASSFSTSGAYEQYF. The CDR3 nucleotides read TGTGCCAGCAGCTTTTCGACTAGCGGGGCCTACGAGCAGTACTTC.

This chain links TRBV5-1 with TRBJ2-1; 9 bases fit TRBD1. CDR3 length: 17 amino acids. CDR1 and CDR2 (germline): SGHRS, YFSETQ. V lost 0 bases, J lost 10 bases, and 14 bases stayed unmatched. CDR3 protein: CASSLAAGTGLREEQFF. In nucleotides, the CDR3 is TGCGCCAGCAGCTTGGCGGCGGGGACAGGGCTTAGGGAGGAGCAGTTCTTC.

This chain joins TRBV9 and TRBJ2-3; weak D call: TRBD2 (6 bases). The length of the CDR3 is 19 residues. The germline V gene has CDR1 SGDLS and CDR2 YYNGEE. With 4 bases removed from V and 2 bases from J, the gap between germline ends came to 26 bases. CDR3 loop: CASSRQTTVAVGYTDTQYF. CDR3 in DNA: TGTGCCAGCAGCCGACAGACCACCGTAGCGGTGGGATACACAGATACGCAGTATTTT.

The rearrangement links TRBV6-1 to TRBJ2-7; the match to TRBD2 covers 13 bases. After removal of 3 bases from V and 12 bases from J, the junction contained 5 bases not matched to a gene. Germline loops: CDR1 MNHNS, CDR2 SASEGT. The CDR3 sequence is 13 residues long. Written as DNA, the CDR3 is TGTGCCAGCAGTGAGGGACTAGCGGGAACGTGGTACTTC. As protein: CASSEGLAGTWYF.

V gene TRBV5-6 combines with J gene TRBJ1-2, with a tentative D call TRBD1 (5 bases). The CDR3 runs to 15 residues. Germline lookup yields CDR1 SGHDT and CDR2 YYEEEE. The V gene lost 5 bases and the J gene lost 4 bases, with 18 bases spanning the gap. In DNA form, the CDR3 reads TGTGCCAGCAGTTGGATCGCCTTGGACACCTATGGCTACACCTTC. The encoded protein is CASSWIALDTYGYTF.

This clone has a single count. The rearrangement joins TRBV1 to TRBJ1-5; TRBD1, the table's D call, was not compared with the DNA. TRBV1 is reported as a pseudogene. The CDR3 runs 16 residues. The CDR3 DNA reads as TGCACCAGCAGCCAAGACGGGGACAGGTGTCATCAGCCCCAGCATTTT. It yields the protein CTSSQDGDRCHQPQHF.

This rearrangement joins TRBV5-1 to TRBJ1-1; TRBD1 is a possible D gene (6 bases). CDR3 size: 14 residues. V lost 6 bases to trimming and J lost 2 bases, with 14 bases between them. Per the germline V gene, CDR1 is SGHRS and CDR2 is YFSETQ. The CDR3 nucleotides are TGCGCCAGCACCCAACAGACAGGAAACACTGAAGCTTTCTTT. Translating it yields CASTQQTGNTEAFF.

This chain links TRBV18 with TRBJ1-1; the D is unclear. This CDR3 spans 13 amino acids. Trimming took off 2 bases at V and 0 bases at J, with 4 bases between the two ends. Germline CDR1 reads KGHSH; CDR2 reads LQKENI. The CDR3 region is CASSPTLNTEAFF. The CDR3 DNA reads TGTGCCAGCTCACCAACTCTGAACACTGAAGCTTTCTTT.

The table lists this clone with a few counts. J is TRBJ1-2 and V is TRBV6-5, with D tentatively TRBD1 (6 bases). V was pared by 6 bases and J by 8 bases, with 19 bases between. Germline CDR1 reads MNHEY; CDR2 reads SVGAGI. CDR3 length: 14 amino acids. The DNA of the CDR3 is TGTGCCAGCAGCCCGCCAGGGGCCTTCGGAGGCTACACCTTC. It yields the protein CASSPPGAFGGYTF.

The chain recombines TRBV9 with TRBJ1-2; D remains unclear. The CDR3 has 14 residues. CDR1 and CDR2 (germline): SGDLS, YYNGEE. V was clipped by 0 bases and J by 2 bases, with 8 bases between them. The CDR3: CASSVGGENYGYTF. The CDR3, as DNA: TGTGCCAGCAGCGTAGGGGGAGAGAACTATGGCTACACCTTC.

The V call is TRBV5-6, the J call TRBJ2-7; D unresolved. From germline, CDR1 is SGHDT and CDR2 YYEEEE. Trimming shortened V by 4 bases and J by 0 bases, and 8 bases separated the two germline ends. The CDR3 runs 13 residues. CDR3 sequence reads: CASSTDSSYEQYF. CDR3 coding DNA: TGTGCCAGCAGCACCGACTCCTCCTACGAGCAGTACTTC. The variable domain in full, with the rest retrieved from reference TRBV5-6 and TRBJ2-7, is DAGVTQSPTHLIKTRGQQVTLRCSPKSGHDTVSWYQQALGQGPQFIFQYYEEEERQRGNFPDRFSGHQFPNYSSELNVNALLLGDSALYLCASSTDSSYEQYFGPGTRLTVT.